This TCR beta chain stems from a study of blood T cell repertoires in COVID-19. Overall study: T cells, B-cell-depleted T cells, or PBMCs provided the cDNA or gDNA that served as material.

Authors' analysis steps: The authors estimated nucleated cell counts from reference gene primer amplification. Measured with immunoSEQ multiplex PCR; TCRdb has only the in-frame clones, and not every one. The V and J calls and the clone size are those of that table, but D and trimming were determined from the DNA. The sample records roughly 500,000 clones, around nine tenths being singletons. Participants spanned ages about 18 to 95 years and resided in 20 to 30 US areas. Cohorts were determined from participant-reported clinical history. The sequence derives from a woman aged 60 to 75 who had recovered from COVID-19. The sequencing sample was made of PBMCs or T cells enriched from blood (not recorded which).

Written as DNA, the CDR3 is TGTGCCACCAGCAGGAGCCCCCTTCGGCCCCAGCATTTT. Translation gives CATSRSPLRPQHF. The rearrangement links TRBV15 to TRBJ1-5; no clear D. Deletions cut 3 bases from V and 9 bases from J, with 12 bases between. The CDR3 length is 13 residues. Germline V lookup: CDR1 LNHNV, CDR2 YYDKDF (reference sequence).